This TCR beta chain emerged from a study of blood T cell repertoires in COVID-19. Study-level information: The United States, Italy and Spain were the sources of the acute and convalescent COVID-19 samples. The analysed material was cDNA or gDNA that came from T cells, B-cell-depleted T cells, or PBMCs.

How the authors handled the data: Amplification of reference gene primers was used by the study to estimate nucleated cell counts. The assay was immunoSEQ multiplex PCR, and TCRdb's table has in-frame clones only and misses some. That table supplies the V and J calls and clone size; D and trimming were determined from the DNA. The sample consists of roughly 250,000 clones, 87% of them appearing once. Trimming removed 12 bases at V and 1 base at J, with 15 bases between. The CDR3 is made up of 14 amino acids. Germline V gene lookup returns CDR1 KGHDR and CDR2 SFDVKD. The source material was peripheral blood. This chain uses TRBV24-1 with TRBJ1-5, with a possible D match to TRBD1 (5 bases). This receptor was taken from a man aged 55-75 years who had recovered from COVID-19. CDR3 DNA: TGTGCCTCAACCTCGCCAGGGAGCAATCAGCCCCAGCATTTT. It yields the protein CASTSPGSNQPQHF.